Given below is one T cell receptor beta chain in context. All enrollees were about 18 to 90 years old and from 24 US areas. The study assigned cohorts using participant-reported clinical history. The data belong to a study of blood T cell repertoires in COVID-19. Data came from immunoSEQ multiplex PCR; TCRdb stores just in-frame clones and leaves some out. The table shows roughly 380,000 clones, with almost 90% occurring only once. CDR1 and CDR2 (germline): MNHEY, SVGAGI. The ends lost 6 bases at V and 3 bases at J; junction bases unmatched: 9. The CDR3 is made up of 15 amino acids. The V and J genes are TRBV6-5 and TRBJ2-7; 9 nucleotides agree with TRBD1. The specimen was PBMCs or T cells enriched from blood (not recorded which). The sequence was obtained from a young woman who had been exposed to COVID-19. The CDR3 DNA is TGTGCCAGCAGGGGCCCGGGACAGGGCGACTACGAGCAGTACTTC. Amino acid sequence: CASRGPGQGDYEQYF.